Each of the 19 T cell receptor beta chains below was sequenced from the same sample in a study of cytomegalovirus exposure and HLA in healthy donors. A multiplex PCR was run with 60 Vbeta primers and 13 Jbeta primers. Sequenced by immunoSEQ multiplex PCR; TCRdb stores in-frame clones only, minus some. This sample contains 56,000 or so clones. The specimen sequenced was PBMCs. The receptors were gathered from a female donor in good health and CMV-seronegative.

This chain joins TRBV15 and TRBJ1-5; unclear D gene. This CDR3 has 15 amino acids. V was shortened by 1 base and J by 2 bases, with 9 bases between the two germline ends. Per germline, CDR1 LNHNV and CDR2 YYDKDF (reference sequence). DNA for the CDR3: TGTGCCACCAGCAGAGGTCCGGGAGGCAATCAGCCCCAGCATTTT. Translated: CATSRGPGGNQPQHF.

The rearrangement joins TRBV19 to TRBJ2-1, with D hard to call. The CDR3 length is 13 residues. CDR1 LNHDA and CDR2 SQIVND come from the germline V gene (reference sequence). V lost 5 bases, J lost 4 bases, and 9 bases lay in between. DNA of the CDR3: TGTGCCAGTAGTTCGGGTACTTACAATGAGCAGTTCTTC. This codes for CASSSGTYNEQFF.

This chain joins TRBV29-1 and TRBJ1-4, with a weak D call TRBD1 (5 bases). CDR1 and CDR2 (germline): SQVTM, ANQGSEA. V shed 4 bases and J shed 4 bases, with 16 bases lying between them. This CDR3 has 15 residues. In nucleotides, the CDR3 is TGCAGCGTTGGAGGAGGGACGGGCTTTAATGAAAAACTGTTTTTT. It specifies CSVGGGTGFNEKLFF.

Of note for this clone: The germline gene is not matched at one end of the junction; a read error may be the cause. Other DNA sequences in this sample translate to the same CDR3. V is TRBV7-6 and J is TRBJ1-6; D not certain. The CDR3 covers 14 residues. Germline V gives CDR1 SGHVS, CDR2 FNYEAQ. CDR3 amino acids: CASSRSEHNSPLHF. In DNA form, the CDR3 reads TGTGCCAGCAGCCGGTCGGAGCATAATTCACCCCTACACTTT.

J is TRBJ1-2 and V is TRBV6-4; possibly TRBD1 for D (5 bases). V gave up 2 bases and J gave up 2 bases, with 6 bases separating them. Germline V gene sequence: CDR1 MRHNA, CDR2 SNTAGT. CDR3 length: 13 residues. The CDR3 coding sequence is TGTGCCAGCAGTGACGGGGGGAACTATGGCTACACCTTC. This sequence encodes CASSDGGNYGYTF.

This chain joins TRBV6-1 and TRBJ2-7; the D gene is possibly TRBD1 (6 bases). Germline V CDR1 and CDR2: MNHNS, SASEGT. The CDR3 sequence is 12 residues long. Trimming took off 7 bases at V and 5 bases at J, with 12 bases between the two ends. The CDR3: CASMLPGDEQYF. The CDR3 DNA reads as TGTGCCAGCATGCTACCAGGGGACGAGCAGTACTTC.

The genes are TRBV29-1 and TRBJ2-7; D gene unclear. Germline values: CDR1 SQVTM, CDR2 ANQGSEA. The V gene lost 4 bases and the J gene lost 2 bases, with 12 bases spanning the gap. There are 13 residues in the CDR3. The CDR3 is CSVGSFFAYEQYF. CDR3 nucleotide sequence: TGCAGCGTTGGGAGTTTCTTCGCCTACGAGCAGTACTTC.

The chain has TRBV7-9 and TRBJ2-7; 9 bases match TRBD2. V shed 5 bases and J 3 bases; nucleotides not matched to a gene: 8. This CDR3 is built from 15 residues. The germline V gene encodes CDR1 SEHNR and CDR2 FQNEAQ (reference sequence). The CDR3 loop is CASSPASGEGYEQYF. The DNA of the CDR3 is TGTGCCAGCAGCCCAGCTAGCGGGGAGGGCTACGAGCAGTACTTC.

V and J are TRBV7-3 and TRBJ2-2; 8 bases line up with TRBD2. CDR3 length equals 16 residues. V trimming: 4 bases; J trimming: 3 bases; junction bases outside the gene matches: 7. CDR1 and CDR2 from the germline V gene are SGHTA and FQGTGA. DNA for the CDR3: TGTGCCAGCAGCTCTTACAGCGGGAGATACACCGGGGAGCTGTTTTTT. Protein: CASSSYSGRYTGELFF.

The genes are TRBV20-1 and TRBJ1-1; 9 bases agree with TRBD1. Germline V CDR1 and CDR2: DFQATT, SNEGSKA (reference sequence). The CDR3 has 11 amino acids. Unmatched junction bases numbered 2, after V lost 5 bases and J lost 7 bases. The CDR3: CSAPDRGEAFF. Here the CDR3 DNA reads TGCAGTGCTCCGGACAGGGGTGAAGCTTTCTTT.

This rearrangement joins TRBV7-9 to TRBJ1-4; D may be TRBD1 (5 bases). CDR1 and CDR2 from the germline V gene are SEHNR and FQNEAQ (reference sequence). The CDR3 runs 14 residues. Trimming cost V 6 bases and J 3 bases, with 11 bases left between them. For the CDR3, the DNA is TGTGCCAGCAGTCACCGACAGTCTAATGAAAAACTGTTTTTT. As protein: CASSHRQSNEKLFF.

V usage is TRBV19 and J usage is TRBJ2-1, with 12 bases matching TRBD1. Trimming took 11 bases from V and 7 from J; bases not matched to a gene: 6. Germline CDR1 and CDR2: LNHDA and SQIVND (reference sequence). This CDR3 has 13 amino acids. The CDR3 DNA sequence: TGTGCCGGGGGGACAGGGGGCAAGAATGAGCAGTTCTTC. It translates to CAGGTGGKNEQFF.

The chain joins TRBV5-1 to TRBJ2-5; D possibly corresponds to TRBD1 (5 bases). The CDR3 contains 15 residues. The ends were cut back, 0 bases at V and 5 bases at J, with 14 bases in the middle. The V gene's germline CDR1 is SGHRS and CDR2 YFSETQ. CDR3 in amino acids: CASSLGGEPEETQYF. CDR3 in DNA: TGCGCCAGCAGCTTGGGGGGCGAGCCGGAGGAGACCCAGTACTTC.

The J gene is TRBJ1-4, the V gene TRBV6-5, with D perhaps TRBD1 (6 bases). V lost 6 bases and J 13 bases, leaving 18 bases between the germline ends. Germline V gene data show CDR1 as MNHEY and CDR2 as SVGAGI. This CDR3 comprises 13 residues. CDR3 sequence reads: CASRNRTARGLFF. The CDR3 DNA reads as TGTGCCAGCAGGAACCGGACAGCTAGGGGACTGTTTTTT.

V gene TRBV6-5 combines with J gene TRBJ1-2; 9 nucleotides align to TRBD1. Looked up from germline, CDR1 is MNHEY and CDR2 is SVGAGI. Germline trimming cut 5 bases from V and 4 bases from J; bases unmatched to any gene: 2. The CDR3 length is 13 residues. CDR3 in amino acids: CASSIQGAYGYTF. The DNA for the CDR3 is TGTGCCAGCAGTATACAGGGGGCCTATGGCTACACCTTC.

This sequence joins TRBV10-3 and TRBJ1-5; weak D call: TRBD1 (5 bases). V shed 3 bases and J shed 0 bases, with 9 bases lying between them. The CDR3 runs 15 residues. CDR1 and CDR2 (germline): ENHRY, SYGVKD. The CDR3 reads CAISEAGVSNQPQHF. The DNA for the CDR3 is TGTGCCATCAGTGAAGCGGGGGTTAGCAATCAGCCCCAGCATTTT.

The chain is built from TRBV18 and TRBJ1-1; TRBD1 is a possible D gene (6 bases). Germline CDR1 reads KGHSH; CDR2 reads LQKENI. This CDR3 comprises 14 residues. V dropped 6 bases and J dropped 1 base, with 12 bases sitting between them. CDR3 residues: CASSQGQTNTEAFF. CDR3 DNA sequence: TGTGCCAGCTCCCAGGGACAAACGAACACTGAAGCTTTCTTT. Looking up the rest from reference TRBV18 and TRBJ1-1 gives the full variable domain: NAGVMQNPRHLVRRRGQEARLRCSPMKGHSHVYWYRQLPEEGLKFMVYLQKENIIDESGMPKERFSAEFPKEGPSILRIQQVVRGDSAAYFCASSQGQTNTEAFFGQGTRLTVV.

The V and J genes are TRBV7-9 and TRBJ2-5, with TRBD2 as a possible D gene (5 bases). Germline-derived CDR1 and CDR2 are SEHNR and FQNEAQ (reference sequence). This CDR3 comprises 14 residues. V lost 5 bases to trimming and J lost 0 bases, with 10 bases between them. The CDR3 loop is CASSAYGDQETQYF. DNA of the CDR3: TGTGCCAGCAGCGCCTACGGGGACCAAGAGACCCAGTACTTC.

The J gene is TRBJ2-7, the V gene TRBV7-2; a possible D gene is TRBD1 (6 bases). The CDR3 loop spans 13 amino acids. The germline CDR1 and CDR2 sequences are SGHTA and FQGNSA. Trimming left V 5 bases short and J 7 bases short, with 15 bases between. The CDR3 nucleotides read TGTGCCAGCAGCCAAACAGGGTATTGGGAGCAGTACTTC. Its protein is CASSQTGYWEQYF.